This TCR beta chain was obtained from a study of human T cells and chemical hapten exposure. Study context: Patch testing placed 0.01% DPC on the upper back, with readings at 6 days.

As the library was built, unique molecular identifiers were attached to individual cDNA molecules. Per the study methods: Sample-level TCR yields exhibited a median of about 91,000, with a range of roughly 20,000 to 750,000. Each CDR3 protein gets one entry after TCRdb re-called the RACE reads with MiXCR. These V and J calls originate from TCRdb's pipeline instead of the authors' own analysis. The sample holds approximately 320,000 distinct CDR3 sequences, approximately 5% seen once. The germline V gene encodes CDR1 MNHEY and CDR2 SVGEGT. The CDR3 is made up of 16 amino acids. Unmatched junction bases numbered 7, after V lost 7 bases and J lost 5 bases. Described time point: pre-sensitization, week 0. The treatment: therapeutic diphenylcyclopropenone sensitization with weekly scalp DPC. Study-wide findings and caveats: Expanded TCRs were compared with controls, and the expanded TCRs formed significantly more large CDR3 similarity clusters.

This clonotype was seen many times. Its specificity is not known. The sequences come from whole blood, collected in connection with sensitization to the hapten diphenylcyclopropenone (DPC). V usage is TRBV6-2 or TRBV6-3 and J usage is TRBJ1-6; the match to TRBD1 covers 11 bases. The clonotype comes from a woman aged 18-29 years with alopecia areata. Some clones in this sample may be carry-over from other donors' samples. The CDR3 spells CASTAGTGGDNSPLHF. CDR3 in DNA: TGTGCCAGCACCGCGGGGACAGGGGGGGATAATTCACCCCTCCACTTT.